These 3 T cell receptor beta chains were all obtained from the same sample, sequenced in a study of early T cells in non-severe SARS-CoV-2 infection. In TCRdb, the 5' RACE reads were re-called with MiXCR into one record per CDR3 protein. The sample carries 50,000 to 80,000 distinct CDR3 sequences, roughly 9% recorded once. The material sequenced was whole blood, taken at baseline. Receptors originate from an adult who was a healthcare worker with PCR-confirmed SARS-CoV-2 infection or an uninfected control (not recorded which).

The V call is TRBV9, the J call TRBJ2-4, with D unresolved. The CDR3 loop spans 12 amino acids. V dropped 4 bases and J dropped 5 bases, with 7 bases sitting between them. Looked up from germline, CDR1 is SGDLS and CDR2 is YYNGEE. CDR3 nucleotides: TGTGCCAGCAGCCCTTTGGAAAACATTCAGTACTTC. This encodes CASSPLENIQYF.

This clonotype turned up a few times. The CDR3 DNA reads as TGTGCCAGCAGCTCATTCACCGGGGGTTACACTGAAGCTTTCTTT. Its protein product is CASSSFTGGYTEAFF. The rearrangement joins TRBV5-4 to TRBJ1-1, with D possibly matching TRBD1 (5 bases). Trimming pared 3 bases from V and 3 bases from J, leaving 15 bases between. The CDR3 sequence is 15 residues long. Germline assignment: CDR1 SGHNT and CDR2 YYREEE (reference sequence).

This clonotype was recorded a few times. This chain uses TRBV7-2 with TRBJ2-7, with 7 nucleotides matching TRBD2. Trimming at V came to 0 bases and at J to 3 bases, leaving 2 bases not matched to a gene. Looked up from germline, CDR1 is SGHTA and CDR2 is FQGNSA. The CDR3 totals 14 residues. CDR3 amino acids: CASSLASGFYEQYF. The CDR3 coding sequence is TGTGCCAGCAGCTTAGCTAGCGGGTTCTACGAGCAGTACTTC.